Included here is one TCR beta chain sequence, with context. The CDR3 loop spans 14 amino acids. The V and J ends lost 0 bases and 6 bases respectively, with 9 bases between them. Germline assignment: CDR1 MNHNS and CDR2 SASEGT. These data originate in a study of T-cell memory formation after mild COVID-19. The authors produced TCR alpha and TCR beta cDNA libraries with sample barcodes and UMIs by 5'RACE using constant-segment primers. Each CDR3 protein gets one entry after TCRdb re-called the 5' RACE reads with MiXCR. The repertoire consists of fewer than 300,000 distinct CDR3 sequences, with over 15% occurring once and the leading ten covering 22%.

Input material: PBMCs or a T cell subset sorted from them (not recorded which). The clonotype originates from a man aged 18 to 30 who had mild COVID-19 (a few samples of this study predate the infection). Cell type and time point are not known. The V gene is TRBV6-1, the J gene TRBJ1-5; no definite D call. Here the CDR3 DNA reads TGTGCCAGCAGTGAAGCGTCGGGGTTTCAGCCCCAGCATTTT. Translation gives CASSEASGFQPQHF.